Listed below are T cell receptor beta chains from one sample, sequenced in a study of OX40 agonist ivuxolimab in advanced cancers. Profiling relied on immunoSEQ multiplex PCR, and the TCRdb table lists in-frame clones only, not all of them. Seen here are 60,000 to 70,000 clones, around 83% observed once, and the top ten hold under 2.5%. The material was CD4+ or CD8+ T cells sorted from blood, obtained in a trial of the OX40 agonist ivuxolimab. The origin of the receptors is an adult with an advanced solid tumor such as melanoma, head and neck, liver or kidney cancer. The CDR3 runs from the conserved cysteine through the conserved F or W.

v_gene: TRBV29-1; CDR3aa: CSVQLTSYEQYF
v_gene: TRBV4-2; CDR3aa: CASSLGGPGVNTIYF
v_gene: TRBV19; CDR3aa: CASTATGYSNQPQHF
v_gene: TRBV19; CDR3aa: CASTTGTGSYEQYF
v_gene: TRBV6-4; CDR3aa: CASSPTGTSQASTDTQYF
v_gene: TRBV4-3; CDR3aa: CASSQDLSGTGRDEQFF
v_gene: TRBV29-1; CDR3aa: CSVEWGNTIYF
v_gene: TRBV6-5; CDR3aa: CASSRQIENTIYF
v_gene: TRBV6-1; CDR3aa: CASSEAGQGARRAYEQYF
v_gene: TRBV6-1; CDR3aa: CATSTSGTLHEQYF
v_gene: TRBV28; CDR3aa: CASSLGVSAGALVRTDQPQHF
v_gene: TRBV7-9; CDR3aa: CASSLRGGHRSPTEAFF
v_gene: TRBV5-1; CDR3aa: CASVLYSGSNEQFF
v_gene: TRBV19; CDR3aa: CASSIQGMGYGYTF
v_gene: TRBV7-9; CDR3aa: CAADGGAQSMNTEAFF
v_gene: TRBV2; CDR3aa: CASTPKEGERFTDTQYF
v_gene: TRBV6-6; CDR3aa: CASSYIPTDNYGYTF
v_gene: TRBV6-1; CDR3aa: CASSESLAGGWYEQYF
v_gene: TRBV7-2; CDR3aa: CASSLSRANYGYTF
v_gene: TRBV29-1; CDR3aa: CSVEAPRQGGTGELFF
v_gene: TRBV5-6; CDR3aa: CASSPGDSQRNTIYF
v_gene: TRBV7-9; CDR3aa: CASSLPAGGGYNEQFF
v_gene: TRBV7-9; CDR3aa: CASTNNPGLAEYEQYF
v_gene: TRBV9; CDR3aa: CASSGGQNLNSYEQYF
v_gene: TRBV19; CDR3aa: CASSISRNTGELFF
v_gene: TRBV15; CDR3aa: CATSGTSVGEQYF
v_gene: TRBV7-9; CDR3aa: CASSFDRGLDNQPQHF
v_gene: TRBV15; CDR3aa: CATSRAKGGYTF
v_gene: TRBV15; CDR3aa: CATSRDLAGEGEQYF
v_gene: TRBV7-2; CDR3aa: CASSRTRVDSNYGYTF
v_gene: TRBV10-3; CDR3aa: CAIFSGRANEQFF
v_gene: TRBV19; CDR3aa: CASSGDRDTYNEQFF
v_gene: TRBV6-5; CDR3aa: CASNMGRDQPQHF
v_gene: TRBV21-1; CDR3aa: CASSKQGSRETQYF
v_gene: TRBV19; CDR3aa: CASRETGQGLAKNIQYF
v_gene: TRBV12-5; CDR3aa: CASGFSGSYYEQYF
v_gene: TRBV18; CDR3aa: CASSPSGGGSNQPQHF
v_gene: TRBV11-2; CDR3aa: CASGTMMNTEAFF
v_gene: TRBV7-2; CDR3aa: CASSLGWNYEQYF
v_gene: TRBV2; CDR3aa: CASSEALRGGRTGELFF
v_gene: TRBV5-5; CDR3aa: CASSFPGTGASGNTIYF
v_gene: TRBV7-2; CDR3aa: CASSPVGDTGELFF
v_gene: TRBV19; CDR3aa: CASSRLAGPAGEQFF
v_gene: TRBV19; CDR3aa: CASSNWGTSAYNEQFF